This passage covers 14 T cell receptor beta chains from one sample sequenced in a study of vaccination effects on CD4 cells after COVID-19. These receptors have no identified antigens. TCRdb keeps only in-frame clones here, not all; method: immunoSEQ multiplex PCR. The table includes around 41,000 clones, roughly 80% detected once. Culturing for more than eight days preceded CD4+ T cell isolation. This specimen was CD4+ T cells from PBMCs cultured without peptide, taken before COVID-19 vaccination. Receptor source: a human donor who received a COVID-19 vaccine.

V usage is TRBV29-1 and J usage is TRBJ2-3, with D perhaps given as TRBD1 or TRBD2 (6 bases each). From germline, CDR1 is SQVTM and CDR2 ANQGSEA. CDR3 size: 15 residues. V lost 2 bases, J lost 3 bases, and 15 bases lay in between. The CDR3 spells CSVEPPEGGTDTQYF. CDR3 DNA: TGCAGCGTTGAACCTCCAGAGGGGGGAACAGATACGCAGTATTTT.

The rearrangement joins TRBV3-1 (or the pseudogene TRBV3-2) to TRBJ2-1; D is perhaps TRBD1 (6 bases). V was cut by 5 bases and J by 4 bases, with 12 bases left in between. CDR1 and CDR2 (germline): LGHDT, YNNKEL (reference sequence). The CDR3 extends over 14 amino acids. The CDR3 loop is CASSKDREYNEQFF. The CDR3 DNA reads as TGTGCCAGCAGCAAGGACAGAGAATACAATGAGCAGTTCTTC.

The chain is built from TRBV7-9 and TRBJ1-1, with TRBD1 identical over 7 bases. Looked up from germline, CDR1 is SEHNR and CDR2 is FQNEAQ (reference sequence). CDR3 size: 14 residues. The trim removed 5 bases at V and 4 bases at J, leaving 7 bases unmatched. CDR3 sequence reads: CASSPLRQGTEAFF. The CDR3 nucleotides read TGTGCCAGCAGCCCCCTCAGACAGGGCACTGAAGCTTTCTTT.

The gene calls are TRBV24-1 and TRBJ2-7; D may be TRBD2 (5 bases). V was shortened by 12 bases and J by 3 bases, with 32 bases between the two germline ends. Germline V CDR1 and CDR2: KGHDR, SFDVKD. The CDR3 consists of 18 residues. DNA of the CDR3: TGTGCCCCGAACGGGGTTCACCACCTAGGGAGAGCGGACTACGAGCAGTACGTC. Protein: CAPNGVHHLGRADYEQYV.

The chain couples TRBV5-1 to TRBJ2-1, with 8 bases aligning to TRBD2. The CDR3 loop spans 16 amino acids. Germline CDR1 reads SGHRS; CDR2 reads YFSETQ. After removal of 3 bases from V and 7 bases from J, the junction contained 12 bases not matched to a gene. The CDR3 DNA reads TGCGCCAGCAGCTACTATTCAGCGGGGGCACAAAATGAGCAGTTCTTC. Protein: CASSYYSAGAQNEQFF.

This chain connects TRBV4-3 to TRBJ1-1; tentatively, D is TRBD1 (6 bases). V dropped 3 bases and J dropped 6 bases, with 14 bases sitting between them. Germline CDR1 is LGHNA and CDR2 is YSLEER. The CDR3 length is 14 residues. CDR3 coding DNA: TGCGCCAGCAGCCAGCAAACAGGGATCCCTGAAGCTTTCTTT. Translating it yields CASSQQTGIPEAFF.

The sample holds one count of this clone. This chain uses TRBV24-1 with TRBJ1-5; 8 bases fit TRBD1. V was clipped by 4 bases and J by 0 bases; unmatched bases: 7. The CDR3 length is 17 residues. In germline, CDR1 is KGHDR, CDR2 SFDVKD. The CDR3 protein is CATSDATGDNSNQPQHF. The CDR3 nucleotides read TGTGCCACCAGTGACGCGACAGGGGATAATAGCAATCAGCCCCAGCATTTT.

For the CDR3, the DNA is TGTGCCAGTAGGTCATACACAGATACGCAGTATTTT. Translation: CASRSYTDTQYF. The chain is built from TRBV19 and TRBJ2-3; D gene uncertain. Between the trimmed V and J ends, which lost 6 bases and 2 bases, there was a span of 6 bases. The V gene's germline CDR1 is LNHDA and CDR2 SQIVND (reference sequence). The CDR3 totals 12 residues.

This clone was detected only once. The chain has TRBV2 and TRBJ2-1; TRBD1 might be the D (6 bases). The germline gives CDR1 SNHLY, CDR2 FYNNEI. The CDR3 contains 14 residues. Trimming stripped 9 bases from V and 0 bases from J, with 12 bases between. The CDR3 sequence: CASSQGSSYNEQFF. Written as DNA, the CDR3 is TGTGCCAGTTCTCAGGGGAGCTCCTACAATGAGCAGTTCTTC.

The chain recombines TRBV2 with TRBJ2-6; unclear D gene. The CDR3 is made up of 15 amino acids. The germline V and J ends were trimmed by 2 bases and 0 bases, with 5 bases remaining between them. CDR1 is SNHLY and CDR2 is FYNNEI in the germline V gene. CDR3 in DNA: TGTGCCAGCAGTGAAAGCTTCTCTGGGGCCAACGTCCTGACTTTC. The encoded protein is CASSESFSGANVLTF.

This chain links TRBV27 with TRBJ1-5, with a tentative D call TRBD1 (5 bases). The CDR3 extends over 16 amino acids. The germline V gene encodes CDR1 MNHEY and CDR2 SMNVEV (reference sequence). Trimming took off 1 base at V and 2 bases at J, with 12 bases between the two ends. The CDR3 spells CASSLYRGSGNQPQHF. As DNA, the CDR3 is TGTGCCAGCAGTTTATACCGGGGCTCTGGCAATCAGCCCCAGCATTTT.

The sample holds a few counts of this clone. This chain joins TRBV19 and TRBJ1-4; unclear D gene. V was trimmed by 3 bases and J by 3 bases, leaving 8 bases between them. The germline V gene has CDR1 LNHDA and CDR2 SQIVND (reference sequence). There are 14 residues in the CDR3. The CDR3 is CASSMWAANEKLFF. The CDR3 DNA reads TGTGCCAGTAGTATGTGGGCGGCTAATGAAAAACTGTTTTTT.

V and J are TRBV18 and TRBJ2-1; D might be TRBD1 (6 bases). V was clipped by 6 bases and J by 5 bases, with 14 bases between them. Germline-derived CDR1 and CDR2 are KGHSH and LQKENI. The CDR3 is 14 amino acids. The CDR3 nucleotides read TGTGCCAGCTCCGACAGGTGGGGAGACAATGAGCAGTTCTTC. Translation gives CASSDRWGDNEQFF.

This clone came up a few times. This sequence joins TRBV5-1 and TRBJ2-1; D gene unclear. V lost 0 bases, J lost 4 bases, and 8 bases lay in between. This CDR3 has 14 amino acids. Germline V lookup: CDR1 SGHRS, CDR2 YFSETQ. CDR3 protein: CASSLVQQYNEQFF. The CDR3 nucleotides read TGCGCCAGCAGCTTGGTCCAACAATACAATGAGCAGTTCTTC.